Included here is one T cell receptor (beta chain) sequence, with context. The data derive from a study of blood T cell repertoires in COVID-19. Across the whole study: Sources were T cells, B-cell-depleted T cells, or PBMCs; the material itself was cDNA or gDNA.

As processed by the authors: Researchers report that nucleated cell counts were estimated from reference gene primer amplification. Clones were sequenced by immunoSEQ multiplex PCR, and TCRdb holds only the in-frame ones, with some missing. Clone size and V and J calls were adopted from that table, with D and trimming inferred from the DNA. There are about 170,000 clones in the sample; 74% occur only once, and less than 3% lies in the top ten. The sequence was collected from a woman over 75 with acute or convalescent COVID-19. The sequenced sample was peripheral blood.

CDR3 in DNA: TGCAGTGCTAGTACAGACTCCGGGGGGAACAATGAGCAGTTCTTC. Encoded protein: CSASTDSGGNNEQFF. The rearrangement joins TRBV20-1 to TRBJ2-1, with 7 bases lining up with TRBD2. The CDR3 loop spans 15 amino acids. Trimming cost V 3 bases and J 5 bases; bases outside gene matches: 10. The germline V gene has CDR1 DFQATT and CDR2 SNEGSKA (reference sequence).